This T cell receptor (beta chain) was profiled in a study of blood T cell repertoires in COVID-19. Study-wide background: T cells, B-cell-depleted T cells, or PBMCs provided the cDNA or gDNA that served as material.

This clone occurred a few times. This CDR3 is also generated by other DNA sequences in the sample. CDR1 and CDR2 (germline): SGHRS, YFSETQ. CDR3 size: 15 residues. V was trimmed by 0 bases and J by 0 bases, leaving 7 bases between them. Seattle patients were enrolled while actively infected and followed longitudinally. Data came from immunoSEQ multiplex PCR; TCRdb stores just in-frame clones and leaves some out. The table shows about 160,000 clones, with 70% to 90% occurring only once. This TCR was recovered from a woman between 50 and 59 years old with COVID-19, enrolled during active disease. Sequenced input: peripheral blood. V usage is TRBV5-1 and J usage is TRBJ2-1, with D hard to call. DNA for the CDR3: TGCGCCAGCAGCTTGGGAGGAAGCTCCTACAATGAGCAGTTCTTC. This encodes CASSLGGSSYNEQFF. The whole variable domain, filled in from reference TRBV5-1 and TRBJ2-1, reads KAGVTQTPRYLIKTRGQQVTLSCSPISGHRSVSWYQQTPGQGLQFLFEYFSETQRNKGNFPGRFSGRQFSNSRSEMNVSTLELGDSALYLCASSLGGSSYNEQFFGPGTRLTVL.